The TCR beta chain under discussion was sequenced for a study of PD-L1 blockade in urothelial cancer. Data came from immunoSEQ multiplex PCR; TCRdb stores just in-frame clones and leaves some out. The top ten clones hold under 6% of a sample with around 70,000 clones, approximately 87% of them seen once. The V gene's germline CDR1 is LGHNT and CDR2 FRNRAP. The CDR3 spans 14 residues. The V segment lost 6 bases and the J segment 1 base; nucleotides outside the gene matches: 2. The sample holds one count of this clone. This sample's time point: pretreatment peripheral blood. The chain is built from TRBV12-5 and TRBJ1-3, with 8 bases identical to TRBD1. This TCR derives from a man between 65 and 79 years old with urothelial cancer. Sequencing used PBMCs, obtained around atezolizumab (anti-PD-L1) treatment. The CDR3 is CASGGQVSGNTIYF. Here the CDR3 DNA reads TGTGCTAGTGGGGGACAGGTATCTGGAAACACCATATATTTT.